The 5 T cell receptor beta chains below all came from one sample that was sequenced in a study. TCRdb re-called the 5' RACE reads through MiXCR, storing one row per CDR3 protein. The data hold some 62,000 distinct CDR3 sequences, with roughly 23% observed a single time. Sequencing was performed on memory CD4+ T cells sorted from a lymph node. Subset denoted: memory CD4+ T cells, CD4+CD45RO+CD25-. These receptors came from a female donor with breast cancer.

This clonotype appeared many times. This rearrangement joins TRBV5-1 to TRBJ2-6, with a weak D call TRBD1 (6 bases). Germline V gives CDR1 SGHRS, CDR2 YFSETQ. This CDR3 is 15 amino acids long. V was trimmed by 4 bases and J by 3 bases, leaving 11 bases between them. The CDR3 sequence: CASSPLQGGANVLTF. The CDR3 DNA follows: TGCGCCAGCAGCCCGCTACAGGGTGGGGCCAACGTCCTGACTTTC.

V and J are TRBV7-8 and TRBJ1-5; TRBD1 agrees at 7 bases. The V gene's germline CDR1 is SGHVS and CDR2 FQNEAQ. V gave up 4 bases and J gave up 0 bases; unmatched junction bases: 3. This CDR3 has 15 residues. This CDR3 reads CASSSTGYSNQPQHF. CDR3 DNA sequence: TGTGCCAGCAGCTCGACAGGGTATAGCAATCAGCCCCAGCATTTT.

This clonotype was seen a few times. Written as DNA, the CDR3 is TGTGCCAGCAGCTTAGAGGGGGGGCGGACTGAAGCTTTCTTT. Amino acids: CASSLEGGRTEAFF. The V gene is TRBV7-2, the J gene TRBJ1-1, with D perhaps TRBD1 (6 bases). Germline CDR1 SGHTA, CDR2 FQGNSA. Trimming pared 1 base from V and 5 bases from J, leaving 11 bases between. This CDR3 is 14 amino acids long.

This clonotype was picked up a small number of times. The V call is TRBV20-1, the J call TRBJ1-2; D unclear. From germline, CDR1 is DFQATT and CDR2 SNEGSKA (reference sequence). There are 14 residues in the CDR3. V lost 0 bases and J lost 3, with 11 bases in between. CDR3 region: CSAREDSKDYGYTF. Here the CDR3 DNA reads TGCAGTGCTAGAGAGGACTCAAAGGACTATGGCTACACCTTC.

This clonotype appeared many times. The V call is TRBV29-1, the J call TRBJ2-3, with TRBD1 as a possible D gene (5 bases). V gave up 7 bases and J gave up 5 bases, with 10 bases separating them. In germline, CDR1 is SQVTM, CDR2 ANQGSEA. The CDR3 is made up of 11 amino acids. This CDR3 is CSGRRGDTQYF. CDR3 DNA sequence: TGCAGCGGACGAAGGGGAGATACGCAGTATTTT.